This TCR beta chain was recorded in a study of shared clonotypes between healthy human individuals (dated by TCRdb to the early 2020s). Describing the broader study: The cohort included three men and a couple of women between 18 and 49 years of age. For each donor, CD4 naive and CD4 memory were each given three plates, CD8 naive was given two plates, and CD8 memory was given one plate. The study deeply sequenced blood TCR repertoires of five healthy adults to estimate repertoire size and the extent of clonotype sharing between individuals. Libraries were prepared and TCR repertoires were sequenced by different laboratories using diverse techniques, in order to increase sequencing depth and limit assay-specific biases. Per donor, leukapheresis produced somewhere between about 0.94 and 9.5 billion PBMCs. Overall study results and their limits: Because the study included a small number of donors, the genetic and exposure-history diversity represented was limited. Sampling was limited to blood, and TCR repertoires in tissue likely differ from TCR repertoires in blood. Larger estimated clonotype richness was generally found for naive subsets than for memory subsets. Rarefaction of sorted-subset datasets indicated incomplete sequencing despite the large sequencing depth. Across a handful of donors, approximately 5% of naive CD4, roughly 3.3% of naive CD8, about 2.3% of memory CD4, and over 0.35% of memory CD8 clonotypes were shared. Pairwise subsampling indicated that sequencing depth was expected to affect the degree of clonotype sharing among donors. Compared with non-shared clonotypes, clonotypes shared by all four sorted-subset donors had higher generation probabilities.

Using the deep immunoSEQ assay, multiplex PCR amplified TCR CDR3 regions from genomic DNA. Extracted genomic DNA from each cell subset was spread evenly across all wells of several immunoSEQ 96-well plates, with each plate serving as a replicate. For sorted subsets, around 200 ng genomic DNA, equal to 30,000 to 35,000 T cell genomes, was loaded into each replicate PCR. Purified libraries were quantified with a Qubit 3.0 fluorometer, sized on a Bioanalyzer 2100, and re-quantified with the KAPA Library Quantification kit. Every immunoSEQ 96-well plate was sequenced on a dedicated single-read 150-cycle Illumina NextSeq 550 flow cell. Concerning the study's data processing: The immunoSEQ output contained only junctional sequences without quality scores, so filtering could not match that applied to full-length reads. Sequences were annotated with PyIR, a Python wrapper for IgBLAST v1.9, using IMGT germline references to assign V/J genes and CDR3. Any read was removed if the V/J assignment was weak (E-value above 1e-6), the CDR3 was missing, or the read contained stop codons, out-of-frame junctions, or ambiguous translated residues. V3J clonotypes were defined by identical inferred V gene, J gene, and CDR3 amino acid sequence. To compute the percentage overlap between repertoires, the number of shared unique clonotypes was divided by the size of the smaller repertoire. Richness of each repertoire was evaluated using RTK rarefaction, the Chao1 estimator, and Recon v2.1 estimates of unobserved clonotypes. OLGA was used to compute generation probabilities for all TCRbeta clonotypes that the gDNA method yielded from a handful of donors. TCRdb obtained this table from immuneACCESS and retained in-frame rearrangements with V and J assigned. These tables miss some clones; where compared with another copy, unresolved V genes account for less than half of the shortfall, and the remainder is unexplained. The V and J calls and clone size come from that table; D and trimming were worked out from the DNA. The sample contains around 2.5 million clones, approximately 93% of them found a single time. 0.36% of the sample is held by the ten biggest clonotypes.

Healthy HIV-negative adults with no recently reported acute infections or vaccinations were included as donors. Only Caucasian adults living in Nashville, Tennessee, USA were represented among the donors. CD4+ T cells were enriched through magnetic negative selection, after which naive cells were positively selected on CD45RA and the remaining negative fraction served as the memory subset. Blood was obtained by leukapheresis, after which PBMCs were separated by Ficoll-Histopaque density gradient centrifugation and cryopreserved in liquid nitrogen vapor phase. Analytical flow cytometry was used to check the purity and quantity of every magnetically sorted T cell population. Genomic DNA was isolated from each sorted fraction and quantified by UV absorbance on a Nanodrop 2000c. Remarks on this clone: Its antigen specificity is not known. Per-nucleotide qualities are absent, and no much larger clonotype sits a single base away.

CDR1 and CDR2 were assigned from the germline V gene as SNHLY and FYNNEI. Including cysteine and phenylalanine, the CDR3 has 13 amino acids. The read is trimmed to its CDR3 DNA, 39 bases read in frame from base 1. The V end gives up 3 bases and the J end 3 bases, leaving 0 bases in the junction not matched to a gene. The rearrangement combines TRBV2 with TRBJ2-5; the junction holds 8 bases that match TRBD1. The clonotype was recovered from a young man in good health. Some clones in this sample may be carry-over from other donors' samples. Material: naive CD4+ T cells from PBMCs. The intended sense of this specimen's cell subset or site label: CD45RA+ positively selected. The CDR3 protein: CASSEDREETQYF. The nucleotide sequence reads as follows: TGTGCCAGCAGTGAGGACAGGGAAGAGACCCAGTACTTC.